The 31 T cell receptor beta chains below were found in one sample sequenced in a study of OX40 agonist ivuxolimab in advanced cancers. The library relied on the immunoSEQ multiplex PCR assay. In its TCRdb copy, this immuneACCESS table keeps in-frame sequences only and misses some clones. Where compared with another copy, unresolved V genes explain less than half of these, and the others have no known cause. For this sample there are about 14,000 clones; 82% appear just once. Jointly, the top ten make up about 45% of the sample. Sample: CD4+ or CD8+ T cells sorted from blood, taken in a trial of the OX40 agonist ivuxolimab. The source is an adult with an advanced solid tumor such as melanoma, head and neck, liver or kidney cancer.

The chain employs TRBV5-1 and TRBJ2-2; D gene ambiguous. Trimming stripped 5 bases from V and 5 bases from J, with 4 bases between. This CDR3 contains 11 residues. Germline assignment: CDR1 SGHRS and CDR2 YFSETQ. The CDR3 DNA follows: TGCGCCAGCAGGGGGACCGGGGAGCTGTTTTTT. It codes for CASRGTGELFF.

CDR3 in DNA: TGTGCCAGCAGTGGCCTAGGAGTAGGCTCCTACAATGAGCAGTTCTTC. Translated: CASSGLGVGSYNEQFF. This rearrangement joins TRBV6-1 to TRBJ2-1, with no clear D. CDR3 length: 16 amino acids. Trimming stripped 4 bases from V and 0 bases from J, with 13 bases between. CDR1 and CDR2 from the germline V gene are MNHNS and SASEGT.

The rearrangement uses TRBV9 and TRBJ1-4; the D is unclear. V was trimmed by 3 bases and J by 3 bases, leaving 12 bases between them. The CDR3 spans 15 residues. Germline CDR1 SGDLS, CDR2 YYNGEE. The CDR3: CASSDPREPNEKLFF. CDR3 in DNA: TGTGCCAGCAGCGACCCACGGGAACCTAATGAAAAACTGTTTTTT.

CDR3 DNA sequence: TGCAGCGTTGGTAAACCGAACACCGGGGAGCTGTTTTTT. Protein product: CSVGKPNTGELFF. V gene TRBV29-1 combines with J gene TRBJ2-2, with D uncertain. Trimming stripped 4 bases from V and 0 bases from J, with 6 bases between. CDR3 length: 13 residues. Germline assignment: CDR1 SQVTM and CDR2 ANQGSEA.

The chain couples TRBV7-9 to TRBJ2-5; D is ambiguous. The DNA matches TRBJ2-7 better at its end, which makes the J call doubtful. Germline-derived CDR1 and CDR2 are SEHNR and FQNEAQ (reference sequence). The CDR3 consists of 11 residues. CDR3 sequence: CASGANYEQYF. DNA of the CDR3: TGTGCCAGCGGCGCAAACTACGAGCAGTACTTC.

The chain has TRBV19 and TRBJ2-5; D might be TRBD1 or TRBD2, each matching 6 bases. CDR3 length: 15 residues. From germline, CDR1 is LNHDA and CDR2 SQIVND (reference sequence). V dropped 5 bases and J dropped 1 base, with 14 bases sitting between them. The CDR3 sequence is CASSVWGARQETQYF. The DNA of the CDR3 is TGTGCCAGTAGTGTTTGGGGGGCGCGCCAAGAGACCCAGTACTTC.

The CDR3 nucleotides read TGCGCCAGCAGCCAAGATGAGCCTTTGGCCTACAATGAGCAGTTCTTC. This translates into CASSQDEPLAYNEQFF. The chain carries TRBV4-3 and TRBJ2-1, with D uncertain. Germline CDR1 reads LGHNA; CDR2 reads YSLEER. This CDR3 is 16 amino acids long. The V gene lost 0 bases and the J gene lost 2 bases, with 11 bases spanning the gap.

This clone was found once. The chain employs TRBV19 and TRBJ1-5; D might be TRBD1 (5 bases). This CDR3 comprises 14 residues. Between the trimmed V and J ends, which lost 10 bases and 2 bases, there was a span of 15 bases. CDR1 and CDR2 from the germline V gene are LNHDA and SQIVND (reference sequence). The CDR3 DNA follows: TGTGCCACCAGATTAGGGGTAGGCAATCAGCCCCAGCATTTT. Its translation: CATRLGVGNQPQHF. Based on the CDR3 plus reference TRBV19 and TRBJ1-5, the full variable domain is DGGITQSPKYLFRKEGQNVTLSCEQNLNHDAMYWYRQDPGQGLRLIYYSQIVNDFQKGDIAEGYSVSREKKESFPLTVTSAQKNPTAFYLCATRLGVGNQPQHFGDGTRLSIL.

The chain joins TRBV6-6 to TRBJ2-7; 7 bases agree with TRBD2. The CDR3 is 13 amino acids. V trimming: 6 bases; J trimming: 4 bases; junction bases outside the gene matches: 6. CDR1 and CDR2 from the germline V gene are MNHNY and SVGAGI (reference sequence). CDR3 region: CASSLGGGYEQYF. CDR3 nucleotides: TGTGCCAGCAGCCTGGGGGGGGGTTACGAGCAGTACTTC.

The chain joins TRBV28 to TRBJ2-5; 7 bases line up with TRBD1. TRBJ2-7 matches the DNA end more closely, so the J call is doubtful. The CDR3 is 12 amino acids. Germline lookup yields CDR1 MDHEN and CDR2 SYDVKM. The chain's CDR3 is CASGRDSYEQYF. DNA for the CDR3: TGTGCCAGCGGACGGGACAGCTACGAGCAGTACTTC.

The chain couples TRBV28 to TRBJ2-5; 11 bases fit TRBD2. The CDR3 has 16 residues. Germline CDR1 reads MDHEN; CDR2 reads SYDVKM. The V segment lost 5 bases and the J segment 10 bases; nucleotides outside the gene matches: 15. The CDR3 region has the DNA TGTGCCAGCAGTCCCTCCCGGGGACTAGCGGTCCGATTCCAGTACTTC. This translates into CASSPSRGLAVRFQYF.

The CDR3 coding sequence is TGTGCCAGCAGTAACGGACAGGGAGGCTACAATGAGCAGTTCTTC. Its translation is CASSNGQGGYNEQFF. This sequence joins TRBV6-1 and TRBJ2-1; 8 nucleotides match TRBD1. The CDR3 sequence is 15 residues long. V was pared by 5 bases and J by 3 bases, with 6 bases of the junction left unmatched. Germline V CDR1 and CDR2: MNHNS, SASEGT.

This chain's CDR3 is CASGGSWYNEQFF. The CDR3, as DNA: TGTGCCAGCGGCGGGAGCTGGTACAATGAGCAGTTCTTC. The chain joins TRBV27 to TRBJ2-1; 7 nucleotides line up with TRBD2. J was trimmed by 4 bases and V by 8 bases; bases with no gene match: 5. Germline V gene data show CDR1 as MNHEY and CDR2 as SMNVEV (reference sequence). The CDR3 loop spans 13 amino acids.

This clone appeared a single time. The chain recombines TRBV28 with TRBJ2-1; D might be TRBD2 (5 bases). With 3 bases removed from V and 2 bases from J, the gap between germline ends came to 8 bases. The length of the CDR3 is 14 residues. CDR1 and CDR2 (germline): MDHEN, SYDVKM. CDR3 amino acids: CASSLEETYNEQFF. Written as DNA, the CDR3 is TGTGCCAGCAGTTTGGAGGAGACCTACAATGAGCAGTTCTTC.

The genes are TRBV28 and TRBJ2-1, with 8 bases that match TRBD1. Germline CDR1 is MDHEN and CDR2 is SYDVKM. The CDR3 is 14 residues long. The J segment lost 4 bases and the V segment lost 3 bases, leaving 2 bases of the junction unmatched. CDR3 protein: CASSLQGAYNEQFF. DNA of the CDR3: TGTGCCAGCAGTTTGCAGGGGGCTTACAATGAGCAGTTCTTC.

This sequence joins TRBV29-1 and TRBJ1-1, with D possibly being TRBD1 (5 bases). The germline V gene has CDR1 SQVTM and CDR2 ANQGSEA. V dropped 7 bases and J dropped 0 bases, with 9 bases sitting between them. CDR3 length equals 12 residues. The CDR3 region is CSGGGLNTEAFF. The CDR3 bases are TGCAGCGGGGGGGGACTGAACACTGAAGCTTTCTTT.

This clone is categorized as medium-sized. CDR3 in DNA: TGTGCCAGCTCACGACGACAAGCGGGTGAAAAACTGTTTTTT. Encoded protein: CASSRRQAGEKLFF. This chain joins TRBV18 and TRBJ1-4; D gene uncertain. CDR1 is KGHSH, CDR2 LQKENI, per germline. Trimming cost V 4 bases and J 7 bases, with 13 bases left between them. This CDR3 has 14 residues.

The chain employs TRBV13 and TRBJ2-5; 8 bases match TRBD1. Losses at the gene ends were 5 bases for V and 2 bases for J; bases not matched to a gene: 10. This CDR3 is built from 16 residues. Per germline, CDR1 PRHDT and CDR2 FYEKMQ (reference sequence). CDR3 bases: TGTGCCAGCAGCACCCGACAGGGGCCTACACAAGAGACCCAGTACTTC. The encoded protein is CASSTRQGPTQETQYF.

The chain combines TRBV4-3 with TRBJ2-2; 9 positions agree with TRBD2. Trimming cost V 6 bases and J 0 bases; bases outside gene matches: 11. The CDR3 is 18 residues long. In germline, CDR1 is LGHNA, CDR2 YSLEER. In DNA form, the CDR3 reads TGCGCCAGCAGTCCACTGCCAGCGGGGGGCACGAACACCGGGGAGCTGTTTTTT. Amino acid sequence: CASSPLPAGGTNTGELFF.

This chain joins TRBV6-5 and TRBJ1-4; D ambiguous. V lost 0 bases and J lost 8, with 4 bases in between. The germline CDR1 and CDR2 sequences are MNHEY and SVGAGI. The CDR3 totals 12 residues. The CDR3 spells CASSYSGEKLFF. The CDR3 DNA reads as TGTGCCAGCAGTTACTCAGGCGAAAAACTGTTTTTT.

This clone was seen a few times. The chain links TRBV7-9 to TRBJ2-2; 9 bases line up with TRBD1. The CDR3 sequence is 17 residues long. V lost 3 bases and J lost 6; bases outside the gene matches: 11. The germline V gene encodes CDR1 SEHNR and CDR2 FQNEAQ (reference sequence). CDR3 nucleotides: TGTGCCAGCAGCTTTTTTTTGGGACAGGGAATCGCCGGGGAGCTGTTTTTT. It yields the protein CASSFFLGQGIAGELFF.

The chain links TRBV7-6 to TRBJ1-6, with D possibly matching TRBD1 (5 bases). This CDR3 spans 16 amino acids. Germline CDR1 and CDR2: SGHVS and FNYEAQ. V was cut by 0 bases and J by 9 bases, with 15 bases left in between. CDR3: CASSLARGPGRSPLHF. The CDR3 DNA sequence: TGTGCCAGCAGCTTAGCGCGGGGCCCAGGGCGTTCACCCCTCCACTTT.

The CDR3: CASSVVPGDNEQFF. The CDR3 bases are TGTGCCAGCAGCGTAGTACCAGGGGACAATGAGCAGTTCTTC. This chain joins TRBV9 and TRBJ2-1; TRBD1 might be the D (6 bases). The CDR3 runs to 14 residues. The V gene lost 0 bases and the J gene lost 5 bases, with 9 bases spanning the gap. Germline loops: CDR1 SGDLS, CDR2 YYNGEE.

CDR3 sequence reads: CASSEDWQEVNEQYF. CDR3 coding DNA: TGTGCCAGCAGTGAGGATTGGCAGGAAGTCAACGAGCAGTACTTC. V gene TRBV2 combines with J gene TRBJ2-7; D unclear. V shed 3 bases and J shed 5 bases, with 17 bases lying between them. This CDR3 has 15 amino acids. CDR1 is SNHLY, CDR2 FYNNEI, per germline. The variable domain in full, with the rest retrieved from reference TRBV2 and TRBJ2-7, is EPEVTQTPSHQVTQMGQEVILRCVPISNHLYFYWYRQILGQKVEFLVSFYNNEISEKSEIFDDQFSVERPDGSNFTLKIRSTKLEDSAMYFCASSEDWQEVNEQYFGPGTRLTVT.

V usage is TRBV6-5 and J usage is TRBJ2-5; a possible D gene is TRBD1 (5 bases). V was shortened by 7 bases and J by 5 bases, with 17 bases between the two germline ends. Germline V gene data show CDR1 as MNHEY and CDR2 as SVGAGI. This CDR3 is built from 14 residues. CDR3 in amino acids: CASTYFGATETQYF. The CDR3 region has the DNA TGTGCCAGCACCTACTTTGGGGCCACGGAGACCCAGTACTTC.

The rearrangement links TRBV28 to TRBJ1-2; no reliable D call. This CDR3 comprises 14 residues. Trimming took 4 bases from V and 7 from J, leaving 16 bases between them. The germline gives CDR1 MDHEN, CDR2 SYDVKM. Here the CDR3 DNA reads TGTGCCAGCAGTTCCTCCCTATCGATGGGTGGCTACACCTTC. Its translation: CASSSSLSMGGYTF.

The chain recombines TRBV21-1 with TRBJ2-5; the table's D call TRBD1 went unverified against the DNA. TRBV21-1 is labeled a pseudogene. This CDR3 has 15 residues. As DNA, the CDR3 is TGTGCCAGCAGCATCCGGGACAGGGTGGGTGAGACCCAGTACTTC. Protein: CASSIRDRVGETQYF.

The rearrangement links TRBV5-6 to TRBJ1-1, with D unresolved. The CDR3 spans 14 residues. With 0 bases removed from V and 1 base from J, the gap between germline ends came to 7 bases. Germline V gene sequence: CDR1 SGHDT, CDR2 YYEEEE. Here the CDR3 DNA reads TGTGCCAGCAGCTTGGCCTCAGGGAACACTGAAGCTTTCTTT. It is translated as CASSLASGNTEAFF. The full variable domain, rest sourced from reference TRBV5-6 and TRBJ1-1, is DAGVTQSPTHLIKTRGQQVTLRCSPKSGHDTVSWYQQALGQGPQFIFQYYEEEERQRGNFPDRFSGHQFPNYSSELNVNALLLGDSALYLCASSLASGNTEAFFGQGTRLTVV.

This sequence joins TRBV19 and TRBJ2-1; TRBD1 aligns across 7 bases. The CDR3 has 13 residues. Losses at the gene ends were 5 bases for V and 4 bases for J; bases not matched to a gene: 2. CDR1 is LNHDA and CDR2 is SQIVND in the germline V gene (reference sequence). The CDR3: CASSLGQYNEQFF. CDR3 coding DNA: TGTGCCAGTAGTTTGGGACAGTACAATGAGCAGTTCTTC.

The chain employs TRBV29-1 and TRBJ1-6; D is possibly TRBD1 (6 bases). V was trimmed by 3 bases and J by 10 bases, leaving 10 bases between them. The CDR3 runs to 12 residues. Germline CDR1 is SQVTM and CDR2 is ANQGSEA. CDR3 coding DNA: TGCAGCGTTGAGGAGGGGGAATCACCCCTCCACTTT. Its protein product is CSVEEGESPLHF.

V and J are TRBV10-3 and TRBJ2-7, with a tentative D call TRBD1 (6 bases). This CDR3 is 13 amino acids long. V lost 9 bases, J lost 0 bases, and 12 bases lay in between. Germline loops: CDR1 ENHRY, CDR2 SYGVKD. CDR3 protein: CAILGQSSYEQYF. DNA of the CDR3: TGTGCCATTCTGGGACAAAGCTCCTACGAGCAGTACTTC.